This note documents a single T cell receptor beta chain sequence. The antigen is unknown. This sample is part of a study of T cells after yellow fever vaccination. Each CDR3 protein gets one entry after TCRdb re-called the 5' RACE reads with MiXCR. The sample shows 150,000 to 200,000 distinct CDR3 sequences, approximately 10% of them seen only once. The V and J ends lost 0 bases and 1 base respectively, with 7 bases between them. CDR3 length: 15 amino acids. Germline V gene data show CDR1 as LGHNA and CDR2 as YNFKEQ. Study-wide findings and caveats: High-abundance clonotypes from the bulk population could contaminate FACS-sorted repertoires. Subsequent booster samples again held most clones from primary vaccination (under 98% CD4, about 86% CD8).

The starting material was CD8+ T cells sorted from PBMCs, obtained 15 days after the yellow fever booster vaccination. The gene calls are TRBV4-2 and TRBJ1-5; no clear D gene. The sequence derives from a man aged 18 to 29 who received the YFV17D yellow fever vaccine. The CDR3, as DNA: TGTGCCAGCAGCCAAGAACCAGAGAGCAATCAGCCCCAGCATTTT. This translates into CASSQEPESNQPQHF.